The 32 T cell receptor beta chains presented below share a single source sample, sequenced in a study of T cell responses to AZD1222 COVID-19 vaccine. Data came from immunoSEQ multiplex PCR; TCRdb stores just in-frame clones and leaves some out. The data contain fewer than 150,000 clones, around 90% of them singletons. This sample comprised peripheral blood, obtained 28 days after the second AZD1222 dose. All receptors derive from an adult who received the AZD1222 COVID-19 vaccine.

The V and J genes are TRBV30 and TRBJ2-2; D unresolved. Germline CDR1 GTSNPN, CDR2 SVGIG (reference sequence). Trimming took 2 bases from V and 1 from J, leaving 8 bases between them. The CDR3 sequence is 14 residues long. In DNA form, the CDR3 reads TGTGCCTGGAGTCCAGGAGTGAACACCGGGGAGCTGTTTTTT. This codes for CAWSPGVNTGELFF.

This sequence joins TRBV27 and TRBJ1-5; perhaps TRBD1 as D (6 bases). The CDR3 spans 16 residues. Trimming took off 5 bases at V and 7 bases at J, with 21 bases between the two ends. Germline CDR1 and CDR2: MNHEY and SMNVEV (reference sequence). CDR3 loop: CASSRRETQGLQPQHF. CDR3 coding DNA: TGTGCCAGCAGTCGAAGGGAAACACAGGGATTGCAGCCCCAGCATTTT.

The gene calls are TRBV2 and TRBJ2-2, with D hard to call. The CDR3 consists of 17 residues. Germline lookup yields CDR1 SNHLY and CDR2 FYNNEI. The germline V and J ends were trimmed by 7 bases and 2 bases, with 20 bases remaining between them. DNA of the CDR3: TGTGCCAGCAAATTAAGTCGTGGTATTTCTAACACCGGGGAGCTGTTTTTT. It yields the protein CASKLSRGISNTGELFF.

This clone was seen a single time. The J gene is TRBJ2-7, the V gene TRBV27, with D perhaps TRBD1 (6 bases). CDR3 size: 14 residues. Trimming removed 6 bases at V and 2 bases at J, with 14 bases between. CDR1 is MNHEY and CDR2 is SMNVEV in the germline V gene (reference sequence). The CDR3 here is CASSPQGITYEQYF. The DNA for the CDR3 is TGTGCCAGCAGCCCTCAGGGGATTACCTACGAGCAGTACTTC.

The gene calls are TRBV9 and TRBJ2-3, with 7 bases fitting TRBD2. V shed 0 bases, J shed 2 bases, and the junction held 6 bases outside the gene matches. The V gene's germline CDR1 is SGDLS and CDR2 YYNGEE. This CDR3 is built from 16 residues. This chain's CDR3 is CASSVVGGGYTDTQYF. The CDR3 bases are TGTGCCAGCAGCGTAGTGGGCGGGGGATACACAGATACGCAGTATTTT.

The gene calls are TRBV6-9 and TRBJ2-6, with 7 bases identical to TRBD1. Trimming cost V 8 bases and J 3 bases; bases outside gene matches: 25. The length of the CDR3 is 21 residues. Germline V gene sequence: CDR1 MNHGY, CDR2 SVAAGI. CDR3: CASSQYVRAGGFLSGANVLTF. The CDR3 coding sequence is TGTGCCAGCTCCCAATACGTGCGGGCAGGGGGATTTTTAAGTGGGGCCAACGTCCTGACTTTC.

The V call is TRBV15, the J call TRBJ1-5, with D maybe TRBD1 (6 bases). The CDR3 length is 17 residues. With 0 bases removed from V and 0 bases from J, the gap between germline ends came to 12 bases. From germline, CDR1 is LNHNV and CDR2 YYDKDF (reference sequence). CDR3 loop: CATSRELDSNSNQPQHF. DNA of the CDR3: TGTGCCACCAGCAGAGAGTTGGACAGCAATAGCAATCAGCCCCAGCATTTT.

J is TRBJ2-3 and V is TRBV28, with D possibly matching TRBD2 (6 bases). Germline V gene sequence: CDR1 MDHEN, CDR2 SYDVKM. The CDR3 extends over 14 amino acids. V was shortened by 4 bases and J by 5 bases, with 13 bases between the two germline ends. CDR3 nucleotides: TGTGCCAGCAGTTCCCGCGGGATGGGAGATACGCAGTATTTT. Encoded protein: CASSSRGMGDTQYF.

V usage is TRBV3-1 (or the pseudogene TRBV3-2) and J usage is TRBJ2-7; D call uncertain. The CDR3 contains 12 residues. V lost 4 bases to trimming and J lost 5 bases, with 9 bases between them. CDR1 is LGHDT, CDR2 YNNKEL, per germline (reference sequence). CDR3 loop: CASSPPGHEQYF. CDR3 DNA: TGTGCCAGCAGCCCGCCAGGCCACGAGCAGTACTTC.

The CDR3 sequence: CASTGTPPDQPQHF. The DNA for the CDR3 is TGTGCCAGCACCGGGACACCTCCGGATCAGCCCCAGCATTTT. The genes are TRBV2 and TRBJ1-5; D possibly corresponds to TRBD1 (6 bases). The germline gives CDR1 SNHLY, CDR2 FYNNEI. The CDR3 has 14 amino acids. Trimming pared 7 bases from V and 5 bases from J, leaving 15 bases between.

Only one count was recorded for this clone. The chain uses TRBV27 and TRBJ1-2, with D hard to call. Germline values: CDR1 MNHEY, CDR2 SMNVEV (reference sequence). The CDR3 is 14 amino acids. Trimming pared 5 bases from V and 2 bases from J, leaving 12 bases between. The CDR3 loop reads CASSPSTVNYGYTF. The CDR3 DNA reads as TGTGCCAGCAGTCCTTCGACCGTAAACTATGGCTACACCTTC.

The table lists this clone with a few counts. The rearrangement uses TRBV2 and TRBJ2-1; no clear D gene. The V gene lost 2 bases and the J gene lost 5 bases, with 13 bases spanning the gap. Looked up from germline, CDR1 is SNHLY and CDR2 is FYNNEI. This CDR3 is built from 15 residues. The CDR3, as DNA: TGTGCCAGCAGTGAATCCTGGTCTTACAACAATGAGCAGTTCTTC. This sequence encodes CASSESWSYNNEQFF.

V is TRBV7-8 and J is TRBJ2-7; no clear D. The CDR3 sequence is 12 residues long. Germline values: CDR1 SGHVS, CDR2 FQNEAQ. Trimming pared 11 bases from V and 0 bases from J, leaving 11 bases between. The CDR3 reads CAVQVFSYEQYF. The CDR3 DNA follows: TGTGCCGTTCAGGTATTCTCCTACGAGCAGTACTTC.

V usage is TRBV5-8 and J usage is TRBJ1-5, with a tentative D call TRBD1 (6 bases). CDR3 length equals 15 residues. CDR1 and CDR2 (germline): SGHTS, YDEGEE. Trimming stripped 4 bases from V and 5 bases from J, with 16 bases between. This chain's CDR3 is CASSLGAGEYQPQHF. The CDR3 DNA reads TGTGCCAGCAGCCTTGGCGCAGGGGAATATCAGCCCCAGCATTTT.

The rearrangement uses TRBV5-1 and TRBJ2-1; D might be TRBD2 (6 bases). Germline V lookup: CDR1 SGHRS, CDR2 YFSETQ. Trimming left V 1 base short and J 0 bases short, with 11 bases between. This CDR3 is built from 16 residues. Written as DNA, the CDR3 is TGCGCCAGCAGCTTGTTAGCGGCTAGCTCCTACAATGAGCAGTTCTTC. It is translated as CASSLLAASSYNEQFF.

The chain couples TRBV28 to TRBJ2-7; 7 bases line up with TRBD1. There are 12 residues in the CDR3. Losses at the gene ends were 6 bases for V and 5 bases for J; bases not matched to a gene: 4. CDR1 and CDR2 (germline): MDHEN, SYDVKM. The CDR3 sequence is CASRLTGDEQYF. The CDR3 region has the DNA TGTGCCAGCAGACTTACAGGGGACGAGCAGTACTTC.

V usage is TRBV30 and J usage is TRBJ1-5; D perhaps matches TRBD1 (5 bases). Germline values: CDR1 GTSNPN, CDR2 SVGIG (reference sequence). V was pared by 3 bases and J by 6 bases, with 15 bases between. The CDR3 extends over 14 amino acids. CDR3: CAWSLGTFTQPQHF. The CDR3 bases are TGTGCCTGGAGCCTGGGGACGTTTACTCAGCCCCAGCATTTT.

The chain combines TRBV5-1 with TRBJ1-4, with TRBD1 matching 7 bases. The J segment lost 8 bases and the V segment lost 2 bases, leaving 6 bases of the junction unmatched. Germline V lookup: CDR1 SGHRS, CDR2 YFSETQ. This CDR3 spans 14 amino acids. The CDR3 is CASSFDRVEEKLFF. CDR3 bases: TGCGCCAGCAGCTTCGACAGGGTGGAGGAAAAACTGTTTTTT.

This chain connects TRBV24-1 to TRBJ1-2, with a possible D match to TRBD1 (6 bases). V was pared by 5 bases and J by 4 bases, with 13 bases between. The length of the CDR3 is 14 residues. CDR1 and CDR2 (germline): KGHDR, SFDVKD. The CDR3 loop is CATSAADRIYGYTF. The CDR3 coding sequence is TGTGCCACCAGTGCCGCAGACAGGATCTATGGCTACACCTTC.

The CDR3 DNA reads TGTGCCGCCGGGGGCGAGGGACTAGCGGTTACCGGGGAGCTGTTTTTT. As protein: CAAGGEGLAVTGELFF. J is TRBJ2-2 and V is TRBV2; 11 bases line up with TRBD2. Germline loops: CDR1 SNHLY, CDR2 FYNNEI. The trim removed 11 bases at V and 5 bases at J, leaving 13 bases unmatched. The length of the CDR3 is 16 residues.

The V gene is TRBV6-4, the J gene TRBJ1-4, with 7 nucleotides matching TRBD1. The CDR3 sequence is 15 residues long. Losses at the gene ends were 6 bases for V and 3 bases for J; bases not matched to a gene: 7. In germline, CDR1 is MRHNA, CDR2 SNTAGT. The CDR3 bases are TGTGCCAGCAGCCCTAGGGACAGACCTAATGAAAAACTGTTTTTT. Translating it yields CASSPRDRPNEKLFF.

The chain recombines TRBV11-3 with TRBJ1-1; D remains ambiguous. The CDR3 consists of 11 residues. Germline assignment: CDR1 SGHNT and CDR2 YENEEA. V shed 6 bases and J shed 1 base, with 3 bases lying between them. The CDR3 here is CASRGNTEAFF. The CDR3 nucleotides are TGTGCCAGCAGGGGGAACACTGAAGCTTTCTTT. The variable domain in full, with the rest retrieved from reference TRBV11-3 and TRBJ1-1, is EAGVVQSPRYKIIEKKQPVAFWCNPISGHNTLYWYLQNLGQGPELLIRYENEEAVDDSQLPKDRFSAERLKGVDSTLKIQPAELGDSAVYLCASRGNTEAFFGQGTRLTVV.

This clone has a single count. Here the CDR3 DNA reads TGTGCCAGCAGTCTCGGGCCGCAGGGGCGCAATGGCTACACCTTC. It encodes CASSLGPQGRNGYTF. The rearrangement links TRBV27 to TRBJ1-2; D perhaps matches TRBD1 (6 bases). V was clipped by 5 bases and J by 6 bases, with 19 bases between them. The CDR3 runs to 15 residues. CDR1 is MNHEY and CDR2 is SMNVEV in the germline V gene (reference sequence).

This clone was detected only a few times. J is TRBJ1-2 and V is TRBV18, with 7 nucleotides matching TRBD1. V trimming: 4 bases; J trimming: 4 bases; junction bases outside the gene matches: 3. CDR1 and CDR2 (germline): KGHSH, LQKENI. The CDR3 consists of 13 residues. The CDR3 loop is CASSLGTVYGYTF. CDR3 DNA sequence: TGTGCCAGCTCACTCGGGACAGTCTATGGCTACACCTTC.

The CDR3 sequence is CASRRVGLAGGEQFF. The DNA of the CDR3 is TGTGCCAGCAGGAGGGTAGGACTAGCGGGAGGGGAGCAGTTCTTC. The chain recombines TRBV6-5 with TRBJ2-1; 15 bases line up with TRBD2. This CDR3 has 15 amino acids. V dropped 6 bases and J dropped 10; count of bases not matched to a gene: 7. Germline V gives CDR1 MNHEY, CDR2 SVGAGI.

The chain carries TRBV25-1 and TRBJ1-1, with D possibly being TRBD1 (6 bases). This CDR3 comprises 13 residues. Trimming removed 6 bases at V and 4 bases at J, with 12 bases between. CDR1 is MGHDK, CDR2 SYGVNS, per germline. CDR3 amino acids: CASSPTGATEAFF. The CDR3 DNA reads TGTGCCAGCAGCCCCACGGGGGCCACTGAAGCTTTCTTT. Full variable domain (remainder filled in from reference TRBV25-1 and TRBJ1-1): EADIYQTPRYLVIGTGKKITLECSQTMGHDKMYWYQQDPGMELHLIHYSYGVNSTEKGDLSSESTVSRIRTEHFPLTLESARPSHTSQYLCASSPTGATEAFFGQGTRLTVV.

The rearrangement links TRBV5-1 to TRBJ1-5; 10 positions agree with TRBD1. Trimming removed 3 bases from V and 1 base from J; junction bases left unmatched: 1. There are 15 residues in the CDR3. Germline CDR1 and CDR2: SGHRS and YFSETQ. The chain's CDR3 is CASSWTGGSNQPQHF. DNA for the CDR3: TGCGCCAGCAGCTGGACAGGGGGGAGCAATCAGCCCCAGCATTTT.

By sample fraction, this clone is medium-sized. V usage is TRBV6-1 and J usage is TRBJ1-6; D is uncertain. Per germline, CDR1 MNHNS and CDR2 SASEGT. Trimming cost V 4 bases and J 7 bases, with 11 bases left between them. The CDR3 spans 14 residues. The CDR3 DNA follows: TGTGCCAGCAGTGCCCCGGGGAACAATTCACCCCTCCACTTT. Translation: CASSAPGNNSPLHF.

The gene calls are TRBV12-3 or TRBV12-4 and TRBJ2-3; D not certain. This CDR3 has 13 residues. V was trimmed by 0 bases and J by 6 bases, leaving 7 bases between them. The CDR3 protein is CASSLAKLDTQYF. CDR3 nucleotides: TGTGCCAGCAGTTTAGCAAAGCTGGATACGCAGTATTTT.

V usage is TRBV11-2 and J usage is TRBJ2-7, with unresolved D. Deletions cut 5 bases from V and 6 bases from J, with 5 bases between. This CDR3 has 10 amino acids. The germline V gene encodes CDR1 SGHAT and CDR2 FQNNGV. The CDR3, as DNA: TGTGCCAGCAGCGATGGCGAGCAGTACTTC. It translates to CASSDGEQYF.

This clone appeared a few times. The rearrangement links TRBV29-1 to TRBJ2-3; 8 nucleotides line up with TRBD2. Trimming removed 3 bases from V and 7 bases from J; junction bases left unmatched: 9. Germline V gene sequence: CDR1 SQVTM, CDR2 ANQGSEA. The length of the CDR3 is 14 residues. CDR3 nucleotides: TGCAGCGTTGAGTTCGGGCTAGCGGGTAATACGCAGTATTTT. Encoded protein: CSVEFGLAGNTQYF.

The chain couples TRBV5-1 to TRBJ1-2; D unclear. Per germline, CDR1 SGHRS and CDR2 YFSETQ. V lost 0 bases and J 3 bases, leaving 9 bases between the germline ends. The length of the CDR3 is 14 residues. CDR3 sequence reads: CASSLATTYYGYTF. DNA for the CDR3: TGCGCCAGCAGCTTGGCAACGACCTACTATGGCTACACCTTC.